The present T cell receptor (beta chain) was sequenced within a study of regulatory T cells in long-lasting Graves disease. The time point here: newly diagnosed GD, antithyroid drugs for less than 3 months. RNA isolated from PBMCs was used to make the TCR library. This clonotype was seen repeatedly, ten times or more. This CDR3 comprises 19 residues. Trimming removed 0 bases from V and 2 bases from J; junction bases left unmatched: 16. CDR1 is MNHNY, CDR2 SVGAGI, per germline (reference sequence). For TCR beta, libraries came from iRepertoire HTBI primers and Arm-PCR of CDR3 regions. Each CDR3 protein gets one entry after TCRdb re-called the multiplex PCR reads with MiXCR. This table holds 350,000 to 500,000 distinct CDR3 sequences, less than 20% found once. The same sample was also studied in work on T cells in Graves' hyperthyroidism and ophthalmopathy. That work contributes: Any patient presenting with uncontrolled infection, other autoimmune disease, pregnancy or lactation was left out. In making diagnoses, clinical symptoms, serum thyroxine and TRAb, thyroid ultrasound and orbital computed tomography were all used.

This specimen was peripheral blood mononuclear cells (PBMCs), taken at new diagnosis, from a patient treated with antithyroid drugs. The rearrangement joins TRBV6-6 to TRBJ2-7; 7 bases line up with TRBD1. The origin of this receptor is a woman aged 25 to 39 with Graves disease. The CDR3, as DNA: TGTGCCAGCAGTTACTCGATTTCTCCGGGACAGTGGAAAACCTACGAGCAGTACTTC. It yields the protein CASSYSISPGQWKTYEQYF.